The 7 T cell receptor beta chains presented below share a single source sample, sequenced in a study of regulatory T cells in long-lasting Graves disease. Time point meaning: persistent/refractory GD, antithyroid drugs over 5 years with positive TRAb. TCR sequences were obtained from RNA taken from PBMCs. Combining iRepertoire HTBI primers with Arm-PCR of CDR3 regions, the authors built TCR beta libraries. MiXCR, applied by TCRdb to the multiplex PCR reads, yields one record per CDR3 protein. The sample has more than 350,000 distinct CDR3 sequences, about 21% seen once. The sequencing here drew on peripheral blood mononuclear cells (PBMCs), taken when the disease was refractory, from a patient treated with antithyroid drugs. The receptors originated from a female donor with Graves disease.

This clonotype appeared many times. The chain recombines TRBV7-9 with TRBJ1-4, with D unresolved. The germline V gene has CDR1 SEHNR and CDR2 FQNEAQ (reference sequence). V was cut by 2 bases and J by 1 base, with 5 bases left in between. CDR3 size: 14 residues. CDR3 nucleotide sequence: TGTGCCAGCAGCTTACGACAAACTAATGAAAAACTGTTTTTT. It codes for CASSLRQTNEKLFF.

This clonotype was observed a few times. The chain joins TRBV20-1 to TRBJ1-4; possible D gene TRBD1, 6 bases. Trimming left V 0 bases short and J 6 bases short, with 11 bases between. The CDR3 sequence is 14 residues long. Germline assignment: CDR1 DFQATT and CDR2 SNEGSKA (reference sequence). The CDR3 nucleotides read TGCAGTGCTAGAGATCCAGGGGAGGATGAAAAACTGTTTTTT. It yields the protein CSARDPGEDEKLFF.

This clonotype has ten or more counts. J is TRBJ1-1 and V is TRBV29-1; D ambiguous. The V gene's germline CDR1 is SQVTM and CDR2 ANQGSEA. CDR3 length equals 11 residues. Deletions cut 7 bases from V and 7 bases from J, with 13 bases between. In DNA form, the CDR3 reads TGCAGCGCATTCCAGTCTCTTGAAGCTTTCTTT. It yields the protein CSAFQSLEAFF.

This clonotype was seen a single time. This may be a read error, as it is one base from a much larger clone. The V call is TRBV24-1, the J call TRBJ1-6; 7 nucleotides line up with TRBD1. The CDR3 loop spans 16 amino acids. Trimming took 2 bases from V and 7 from J; bases not matched to a gene: 7. CDR1 and CDR2 (germline): KGHDR, SFDVKD. CDR3 amino acids: CATSDSKQGRNSPLHF. The CDR3 DNA is TGTGCCACCAGTGATTCCAAACAGGGGAGGAATTCACCCCTCCACTTT.

This chain connects TRBV11-3 to TRBJ2-1; no firm D call. The germline V and J ends were trimmed by 5 bases and 9 bases, with 11 bases remaining between them. The CDR3 is made up of 12 amino acids. Per the germline V gene, CDR1 is SGHNT and CDR2 is YENEEA. CDR3 residues: CASSPPFGEQFF. DNA for the CDR3: TGTGCCAGCAGCCCCCCCTTCGGTGAGCAGTTCTTC.

The chain links TRBV28 to TRBJ2-2; TRBD2 might be the D (6 bases). Germline lookup yields CDR1 MDHEN and CDR2 SYDVKM. The CDR3 spans 15 residues. The V end lost 7 bases, the J end lost 3 bases, and 15 bases lay between the germline ends. The CDR3 DNA sequence: TGTGCCAGCACCCCCCCCGGGGGACACACCGGGGAGCTGTTTTTT. Protein: CASTPPGGHTGELFF.

This clonotype was picked up many times. The chain joins TRBV28 to TRBJ2-7, with D perhaps TRBD1 (5 bases). The CDR3 spans 15 residues. V lost 5 bases to trimming and J lost 5 bases, with 19 bases between them. Germline values: CDR1 MDHEN, CDR2 SYDVKM. The CDR3 coding sequence is TGTGCCAGCAGTCCCCGGACAATGAATAACCACGAGCAGTACTTC. It yields the protein CASSPRTMNNHEQYF.